What follows is one T cell receptor beta chain and its context. Its antigen is unidentified. The sample belongs to a study of molecular identifiers for immune sequencing clone quantification. Study conclusions and caveats: The study reportedly detected spiked Jurkat TCR RNA from one cell among about 1 million naive cells.

Each CDR3 protein is one row after TCRdb ran MiXCR on the PCR reads. The data show about 640,000 distinct CDR3 sequences, with 15% to 20% seen just once and roughly 0.83% held by the top ten. The source is a human donor in good health. Some libraries in this study had Jurkat cell RNA spiked in. The sample consisted of naive CD8+ T cells from blood, with Jurkat cell RNA spiked in. Subset indicated: FACS-sorted CD8+CD4-CCR7+CD45RA+ naive T cells.

The CDR3 is CASSRALAGGPLYEQYF. CDR3 nucleotides: TGCGCCAGCAGCCGAGCGCTAGCGGGAGGCCCTCTCTACGAGCAGTACTTC. The chain has TRBV4-3 and TRBJ2-7, with TRBD2 matching 11 bases. This CDR3 comprises 17 residues. With V trimmed by 4 bases and J by 3 bases, 11 bases remained unmatched. Germline CDR1 LGHNA, CDR2 YSLEER.